Below, 21 T cell receptor beta chains from the same sample are listed, as sequenced in a study of OX40 agonist ivuxolimab in advanced cancers. The method was immunoSEQ multiplex PCR; TCRdb's version includes in-frame clones alone and lacks a portion of them. The table records 20,000 to 25,000 clones, approximately 89% of them present only once. The material was CD4+ or CD8+ T cells sorted from blood, obtained in a trial of the OX40 agonist ivuxolimab. All receptors come from an adult with an advanced solid tumor such as melanoma, head and neck, liver or kidney cancer.

V gene TRBV4-1 combines with J gene TRBJ2-7; TRBD1 matches at 11 bases. CDR1 is MGHRA and CDR2 is YSYEKL in the germline V gene. CDR3 size: 14 residues. The V gene end was trimmed by 6 bases and the J gene end by 4 bases; junction bases not matched to a gene: 5. This CDR3 reads CASSSGTGGYEQYF. CDR3 coding DNA: TGCGCCAGCAGTTCCGGGACAGGGGGTTACGAGCAGTACTTC.

This clone was observed once. The J gene is TRBJ1-3, the V gene TRBV7-9, with no clear D. CDR3 length equals 14 residues. V lost 1 base, J lost 2 bases, and 6 bases lay in between. Germline CDR1 is SEHNR and CDR2 is FQNEAQ (reference sequence). DNA of the CDR3: TGTGCCAGCAGCTTAGTGCGCGCTGGAAACACCATATATTTT. Its translation is CASSLVRAGNTIYF.

The V and J genes are TRBV9 and TRBJ2-7, with D tentatively TRBD1 or TRBD2 (5 bases each). Germline V gives CDR1 SGDLS, CDR2 YYNGEE. This CDR3 is built from 16 residues. V was clipped by 3 bases and J by 2 bases, with 18 bases between them. The CDR3 region has the DNA TGTGCCAGCAGCGAACATTTGACAGAGACTACCTACGAGCAGTACTTC. It specifies CASSEHLTETTYEQYF.

The V and J genes are TRBV6-5 and TRBJ1-6; D not certain. Between the trimmed V and J ends, which lost 8 bases and 6 bases, there was a span of 14 bases. Germline V lookup: CDR1 MNHEY, CDR2 SVGAGI. The length of the CDR3 is 14 residues. As DNA, the CDR3 is TGTGCCAGCGGCTCTGGCGGAGTTAATTCACCCCTCCACTTT. It yields the protein CASGSGGVNSPLHF.

CDR3 in amino acids: CASSEGQGVTDTQYF. CDR3 in DNA: TGCGCCAGCAGCGAGGGACAGGGGGTCACAGATACGCAGTATTTT. This rearrangement joins TRBV5-1 to TRBJ2-3; 11 bases line up with TRBD1. J was trimmed by 2 bases and V by 4 bases; bases with no gene match: 3. Germline loops: CDR1 SGHRS, CDR2 YFSETQ. The CDR3 has 15 residues.

The rearrangement links TRBV10-3 to TRBJ1-6, with unresolved D. This CDR3 region has 20 residues. Between the trimmed V and J ends, which lost 1 base and 0 bases, there was a span of 19 bases. CDR1 and CDR2 (germline): ENHRY, SYGVKD. CDR3 sequence (DNA): TGTGCCATCAGTGAGTTGGGAAGGCGGGGTCCGAGCTCCTATAATTCACCCCTCCACTTT. Amino acid sequence: CAISELGRRGPSSYNSPLHF.

CDR3 bases: TGTGCCAGCAGCGTAGACGATAGCCCCTACGAGCAGTACTTC. This sequence encodes CASSVDDSPYEQYF. The rearrangement joins TRBV9 to TRBJ2-7; D call uncertain. The ends were cut back, 0 bases at V and 2 bases at J, with 9 bases in the middle. Germline V CDR1 and CDR2: SGDLS, YYNGEE. The CDR3 sequence is 14 residues long.

The rearrangement links TRBV19 to TRBJ1-4; 7 bases line up with TRBD1. Trimming cost V 7 bases and J 8 bases; bases outside gene matches: 13. The CDR3 runs 15 residues. Germline CDR1 reads LNHDA; CDR2 reads SQIVND (reference sequence). The CDR3 region is CASNRSGQPGEKLFF. The CDR3 DNA follows: TGTGCCAGTAATAGATCGGGACAGCCCGGGGAAAAACTGTTTTTT.

The V call is TRBV6-1, the J call TRBJ1-6; the match to TRBD1 covers 8 bases. The V segment lost 1 base and the J segment 6 bases; nucleotides outside the gene matches: 2. Germline V lookup: CDR1 MNHNS, CDR2 SASEGT. The CDR3 runs to 15 residues. The CDR3 protein is CASSEGTGTNSPLHF. Here the CDR3 DNA reads TGTGCCAGCAGTGAAGGGACAGGGACTAATTCACCCCTCCACTTT.

The sample holds a few counts of this clone. The chain couples TRBV27 to TRBJ2-7; D is possibly TRBD1 (5 bases). Germline lookup yields CDR1 MNHEY and CDR2 SMNVEV (reference sequence). This CDR3 comprises 13 residues. The germline V and J ends were trimmed by 5 bases and 6 bases, with 14 bases remaining between them. The CDR3 nucleotides read TGTGCCAGCAGTCTGGGGTCTAGGGGCGAGCAGTACTTC. Translation: CASSLGSRGEQYF.

This clone was found once. V gene TRBV30 combines with J gene TRBJ1-2; D is possibly TRBD1 (6 bases). Deletions cut 8 bases from V and 6 bases from J, with 22 bases between. This CDR3 region has 14 residues. Germline lookup yields CDR1 GTSNPN and CDR2 SVGIG (reference sequence). The CDR3 protein is CAQTYAGELNGYTF. CDR3 coding DNA: TGTGCCCAGACTTATGCAGGGGAGCTAAATGGCTACACCTTC.

The chain joins TRBV12-5 to TRBJ1-5; D uncertain. The CDR3 runs 13 residues. Per the germline V gene, CDR1 is LGHNT and CDR2 is FRNRAP. V was shortened by 5 bases and J by 4 bases, with 9 bases between the two germline ends. This CDR3 is CASGPDVNQPQHF. CDR3 in DNA: TGTGCTAGTGGTCCGGACGTTAATCAGCCCCAGCATTTT.

This CDR3 is CASSLDTTPDTNYGYTF. In DNA form, the CDR3 reads TGCGCCAGCAGCTTGGATACGACACCCGATACGAACTATGGCTACACCTTC. V is TRBV5-1 and J is TRBJ1-2; D is unclear. This CDR3 spans 17 amino acids. CDR1 is SGHRS, CDR2 YFSETQ, per germline. The ends were cut back, 0 bases at V and 2 bases at J, with 17 bases in the middle.

V gene TRBV19 combines with J gene TRBJ2-7; 12 bases map to TRBD1. CDR3 length equals 15 residues. The J segment lost 7 bases and the V segment lost 6 bases, leaving 10 bases of the junction unmatched. Germline assignment: CDR1 LNHDA and CDR2 SQIVND (reference sequence). In DNA form, the CDR3 reads TGTGCCAGTAGCCCCGGGACAGGGGGCCCGTGGGAGCAGTACTTC. This codes for CASSPGTGGPWEQYF.

This clone was counted between two and nine times. The sample holds other DNA sequences that translate to the same CDR3. The chain carries TRBV27 and TRBJ2-6; D unresolved. This CDR3 comprises 15 residues. Germline V lookup: CDR1 MNHEY, CDR2 SMNVEV (reference sequence). V lost 0 bases, J lost 0 bases, and 3 bases lay in between. The CDR3 bases are TGTGCCAGCAGTTTATCCGGCTCTGGGGCCAACGTCCTGACTTTC. Its protein is CASSLSGSGANVLTF. The whole variable domain, remainder taken from reference TRBV27 and TRBJ2-6, is EAQVTQNPRYLITVTGKKLTVTCSQNMNHEYMSWYRQDPGLGLRQIYYSMNVEVTDKGDVPEGYKVSRKEKRNFPLILESPSPNQTSLYFCASSLSGSGANVLTFGAGSRLTVL.

This CDR3 is CASTGTLELNTEAFF. DNA of the CDR3: TGTGCCAGCACCGGGACCTTAGAGCTGAACACTGAAGCTTTCTTT. The chain recombines TRBV2 with TRBJ1-1, with TRBD1 as a possible D gene (5 bases). The V gene lost 7 bases and the J gene lost 0 bases, with 15 bases spanning the gap. This CDR3 spans 15 amino acids. Per the germline V gene, CDR1 is SNHLY and CDR2 is FYNNEI.

The CDR3 sequence: CASSPDEGGYGYTF. The DNA of the CDR3 is TGTGCCAGCAGCCCCGACGAGGGCGGGTATGGCTACACCTTC. This chain connects TRBV9 to TRBJ1-2; D is unclear. V was shortened by 4 bases and J by 5 bases, with 15 bases between the two germline ends. The CDR3 runs 14 residues. Germline CDR1 and CDR2: SGDLS and YYNGEE.

This chain connects TRBV4-1 to TRBJ2-7; D may correspond to TRBD1 or TRBD2 (5 bases each). The germline CDR1 and CDR2 sequences are MGHRA and YSYEKL. With 1 base removed from V and 7 bases from J, the gap between germline ends came to 11 bases. The CDR3 consists of 13 residues. The CDR3 DNA reads as TGCGCCAGCAGCCAAGTCGGGTGGGGGGAGCAGTACTTC. Protein product: CASSQVGWGEQYF.

This clone has just one count. The rearrangement joins TRBV4-3 to TRBJ2-1; 7 bases agree with TRBD1. The CDR3 consists of 16 residues. Trimming took 4 bases from V and 0 from J; bases not matched to a gene: 6. Per germline, CDR1 LGHNA and CDR2 YSLEER. CDR3 nucleotides: TGCGCCAGCAGCCCCTCCAACAGGGGCTCCTACAATGAGCAGTTCTTC. Amino acids: CASSPSNRGSYNEQFF.

The V and J genes are TRBV6-6 and TRBJ1-6, with no clear D. The germline V and J ends were trimmed by 6 bases and 7 bases, with 16 bases remaining between them. The CDR3 has 15 amino acids. Germline V gene data show CDR1 as MNHNY and CDR2 as SVGAGI (reference sequence). The CDR3, as DNA: TGTGCCAGCAGCATAGGGAAACTTGACAATTCACCCCTCCACTTT. It translates to CASSIGKLDNSPLHF.

The V gene is TRBV4-3, the J gene TRBJ2-7; 9 bases line up with TRBD1. The CDR3 length is 16 residues. Germline V CDR1 and CDR2: LGHNA, YSLEER. The junction had 4 bases not matched to a gene; V was cut back by 0 bases and J by 1 base. CDR3 bases: TGCGCCAGCAGCCAAGATACCGGGACAGGGTCCTACGAGCAGTACTTC. Residues: CASSQDTGTGSYEQYF.